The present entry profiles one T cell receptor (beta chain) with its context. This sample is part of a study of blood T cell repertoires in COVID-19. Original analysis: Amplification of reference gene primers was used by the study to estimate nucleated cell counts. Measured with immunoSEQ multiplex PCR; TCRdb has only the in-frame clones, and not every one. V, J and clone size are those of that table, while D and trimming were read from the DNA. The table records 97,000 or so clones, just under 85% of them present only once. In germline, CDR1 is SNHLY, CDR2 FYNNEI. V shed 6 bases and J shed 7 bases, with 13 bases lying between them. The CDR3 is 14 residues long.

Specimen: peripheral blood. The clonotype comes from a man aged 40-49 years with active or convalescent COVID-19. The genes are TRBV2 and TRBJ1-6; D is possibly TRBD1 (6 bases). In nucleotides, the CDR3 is TGTGCCAGCAGGATCGGACAGCCAAATTCACCCCTCCACTTT. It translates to CASRIGQPNSPLHF.